The source of this TCR beta chain is a study of CD8 T cells in ankylosing spondylitis. Study-wide findings and caveats: Earlier studies detected some motif variants in reactive arthritis synovial fluid and blood. Disease-linked clones were found to be CD8+ and relatively rare in peripheral blood. Reportedly, matched ankylosing spondylitis synovial fluid was significantly enriched for disease-linked clones. What seemed typical of ankylosing spondylitis blood was a TCR beta motif built from several highly homologous variants.

Generation of TCR beta libraries employed quantitative 5'-RACE incorporating molecular barcodes. A single record per CDR3 protein comes from TCRdb applying MiXCR to the 5' RACE reads. Here the sample spans about 800,000 distinct CDR3 sequences, approximately 12% being singletons. Trimming shortened V by 6 bases and J by 7 bases, and 16 bases separated the two germline ends. This CDR3 has 15 amino acids. CDR1 KGHSH and CDR2 LQKENI come from the germline V gene. Turning to this clonotype: Its antigen is unknown.

Sequenced material: blood, either unsorted or a sorted T cell fraction (not recorded which). The source of this sequence is a male donor with ankylosing spondylitis. The chain combines TRBV18 with TRBJ1-6; the D is unclear. CDR3 residues: CASSQRGGYNSPLHF. CDR3 coding DNA: TGTGCCAGCTCCCAACGTGGAGGGTACAATTCACCCCTCCACTTT.